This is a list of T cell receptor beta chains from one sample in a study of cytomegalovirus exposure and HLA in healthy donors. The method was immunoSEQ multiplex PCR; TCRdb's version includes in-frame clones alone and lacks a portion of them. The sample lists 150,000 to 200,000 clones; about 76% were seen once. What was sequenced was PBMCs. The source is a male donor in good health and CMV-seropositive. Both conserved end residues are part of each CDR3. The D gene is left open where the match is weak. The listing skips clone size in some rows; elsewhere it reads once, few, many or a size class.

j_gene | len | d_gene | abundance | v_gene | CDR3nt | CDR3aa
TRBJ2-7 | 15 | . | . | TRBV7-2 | TGTGCCAGCAGCGTCCGGGGGGGACAGGGATACGAGCAGTACTTC | CASSVRGGQGYEQYF
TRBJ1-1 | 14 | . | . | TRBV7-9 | TGTGCCAGCAGCTCTTTAGACAGGAGCAGTGAAGCTTTCTTT | CASSSLDRSSEAFF
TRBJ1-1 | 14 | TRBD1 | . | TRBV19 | TGTGCCAGTAGCAAGGACAGGGGGGGGACTGAAGCTTTCTTT | CASSKDRGGTEAFF
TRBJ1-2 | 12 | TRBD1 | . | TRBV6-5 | TGTGCCAGCAGTCGGACAGGGCTTGGCTACACCTTC | CASSRTGLGYTF
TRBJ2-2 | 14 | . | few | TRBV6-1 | TGTGCCAGCAGATCTGACAGTAACACCGGGGAGCTGTTTTTT | CASRSDSNTGELFF
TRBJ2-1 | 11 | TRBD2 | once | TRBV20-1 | TGCAGTGTCGCGACTAGCAGTGAGCAGTTCTTC | CSVATSSEQFF
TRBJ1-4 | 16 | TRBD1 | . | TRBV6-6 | TGTGCCAGCAGTTATTCGGACAGGGGGCTTGGTGAAAAACTGTTTTTT | CASSYSDRGLGEKLFF
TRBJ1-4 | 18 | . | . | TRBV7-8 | TGTGCCAGCAGCTTAGAGACTGGGGCGGTTGCAACTAATGAAAAACTGTTTTTT | CASSLETGAVATNEKLFF
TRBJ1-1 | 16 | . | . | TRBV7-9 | TGTGCCAGCAGCCGTTCCCAGGGGTTGGGTAGCACTGAAGCTTTCTTT | CASSRSQGLGSTEAFF
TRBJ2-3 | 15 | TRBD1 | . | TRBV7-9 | TGTGCCAGCAGCTACACAACGACAGGGGGGGATACGCAGTATTTT | CASSYTTTGGDTQYF
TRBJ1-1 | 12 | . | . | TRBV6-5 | TGTGCCAGCCGAGATCCGAACACTGAAGCTTTCTTT | CASRDPNTEAFF
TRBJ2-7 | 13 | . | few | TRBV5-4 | TGTGCCAGCAGCTTGGCCGCCGGTGGAGGGCAGTACTTC | CASSLAAGGGQYF
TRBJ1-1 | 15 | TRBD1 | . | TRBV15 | TGTGCCACCAGCCAGGGGGCGACCCTGAACACTGAAGCTTTCTTT | CATSQGATLNTEAFF
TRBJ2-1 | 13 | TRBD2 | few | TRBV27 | TGTGCCAGCAGTCCGGGACTAGCCAATGAGCAGTTCTTC | CASSPGLANEQFF
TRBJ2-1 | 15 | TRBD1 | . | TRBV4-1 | TGCGCCAGCAGCCAAGGGACAGGGGGGTTGAATGAGCAGTTCTTC | CASSQGTGGLNEQFF
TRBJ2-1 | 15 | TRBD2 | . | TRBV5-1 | TGCGCCAGCAGCTTGAATAGCGGGGGGCTGGATGAGCAGTTCTTC | CASSLNSGGLDEQFF
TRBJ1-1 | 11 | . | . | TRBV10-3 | TGTGCCATCAGTGAGGGCAGGCGTGCTTTCTTT | CAISEGRRAFF
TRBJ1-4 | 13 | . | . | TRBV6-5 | TGTGCCAGCAGTTACCGCTCGGACACCAGACTGTTTTTT | CASSYRSDTRLFF
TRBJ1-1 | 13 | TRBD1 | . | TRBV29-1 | TGCAGCACCGCGACAGGGATGAACACTGAAGCTTTCTTT | CSTATGMNTEAFF
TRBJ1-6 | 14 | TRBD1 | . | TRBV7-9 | TGTGCCAGCAGTTCGGACAGGGTTGGTTCACCCCTCCACTTT | CASSSDRVGSPLHF
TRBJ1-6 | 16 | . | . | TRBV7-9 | TGTGCCAGCAGCCAGGCGGGGGACTCCTATAATTCACCCCTCCACTTT | CASSQAGDSYNSPLHF
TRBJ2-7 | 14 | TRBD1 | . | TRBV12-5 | TGTGCTAGTGCCTCACAGGGGGGCCTCTACGAGCAGTACTTC | CASASQGGLYEQYF
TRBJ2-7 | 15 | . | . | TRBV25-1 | TGTGCCAGCAGTGCCTCAGGGGCAGCCATCTCCGAGCAGTACTTC | CASSASGAAISEQYF
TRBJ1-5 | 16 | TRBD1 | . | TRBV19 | TGTGCCAGTAGTACGACAGGGAGATATAGCAATCAGCCCCAGCATTTT | CASSTTGRYSNQPQHF
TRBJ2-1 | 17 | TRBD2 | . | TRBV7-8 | TGTGCCACTACTAGCGGGGGGCTGGCGAGCTCCTACAATGAGCAGTTCTTC | CATTSGGLASSYNEQFF
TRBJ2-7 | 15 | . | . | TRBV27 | TGTGCCAGCAGTTTCGGCGCGGAGCGGACGTACGAGCAGTACTTC | CASSFGAERTYEQYF
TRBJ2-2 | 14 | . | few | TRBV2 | TGTGCCAGCAGTGAAGGACTCATCACCGGGGAGCTGTTTTTT | CASSEGLITGELFF
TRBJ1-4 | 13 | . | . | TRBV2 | TGTGCCAGCCAGACAGCAACTAATGAAAAACTGTTTTTT | CASQTATNEKLFF
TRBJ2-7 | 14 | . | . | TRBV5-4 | TGTGCCAGCAGCTTCACCGGTTCCTCCTACGAGCAGTACTTC | CASSFTGSSYEQYF
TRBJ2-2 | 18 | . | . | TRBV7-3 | TGTGCCAGCAGCTTAAGTAGTAGCCAGCATAGGGGCACCGGGGAGCTGTTTTTT | CASSLSSSQHRGTGELFF
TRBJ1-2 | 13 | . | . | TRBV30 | TGTGCCTGGAGTGCCCGGGGAAACTATGGCTACACCTTC | CAWSARGNYGYTF
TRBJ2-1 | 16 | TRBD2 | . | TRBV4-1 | TGCGCCAGCAGCCAAGAAGAGCGGGGGGGCATCGATGAGCAGTTCTTC | CASSQEERGGIDEQFF